This entry features one T cell receptor (beta chain) sequence. The antigen remains undetermined. The data belong to a study of cytomegalovirus exposure and HLA in healthy donors. Notes on the study in general: Immune exposure was documented only through CMV serostatus. Later analysis showed most CMV-associated TCR beta chains appearing HLA-restricted.

Donors in the study were healthy people who gave bone marrow. CDR3 length: 17 amino acids. The germline CDR1 and CDR2 sequences are GTSNPN and SVGIG (reference sequence). V gave up 3 bases and J gave up 8 bases; unmatched junction bases: 17. PCR used 60 Vbeta primers and 13 Jbeta primers. Per the original data handling: Later, an analysis found 80 million or so unique TCR beta chains, and some 10 million of these were shared. Profiled with immunoSEQ multiplex PCR; TCRdb holds only in-frame clones, not every one. For V, J and clone size, that table is used; D and trimming come from the DNA. The sample comprises about 97,000 clones, roughly 83% of which are singletons, and 2.5% to 3% rests with the top ten.

The gene calls are TRBV30 and TRBJ2-3; 10 positions match TRBD2. The TCR originated in a man aged 40-55 years in good health and CMV-seronegative. Source material: PBMCs. The CDR3, as DNA: TGTGCCTGGAGGAATTATGGGGGCGGGACTAGCGTTGGTACGCAGTATTTT. Translation: CAWRNYGGGTSVGTQYF.